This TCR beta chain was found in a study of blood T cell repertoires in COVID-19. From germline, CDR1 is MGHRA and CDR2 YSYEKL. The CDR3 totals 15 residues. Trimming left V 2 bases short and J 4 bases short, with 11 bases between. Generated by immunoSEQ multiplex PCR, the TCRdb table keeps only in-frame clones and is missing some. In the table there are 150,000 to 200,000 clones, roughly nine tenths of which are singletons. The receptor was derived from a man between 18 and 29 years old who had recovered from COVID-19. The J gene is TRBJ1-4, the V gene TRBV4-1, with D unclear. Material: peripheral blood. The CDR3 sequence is CASSQIPGDNEKLFF. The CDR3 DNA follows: TGCGCCAGCAGCCAAATCCCCGGGGATAATGAAAAACTGTTTTTT.